The rows below give T cell receptor beta chains drawn from one sample of a study of T cell responses to AZD1222 COVID-19 vaccine. The table came from immunoSEQ multiplex PCR; TCRdb's copy has only in-frame clones and leaves some out. The sample records 200,000 to 250,000 clones, roughly 94% being singletons. The sample in question was peripheral blood, obtained 28 days after the second dose of the MenACWY control vaccine. These receptor sequences come from an adult who received the MenACWY meningococcal vaccine as a control. Both conserved end residues are part of each CDR3. Fields, in order: CDR3 length, D gene, J gene, clone size, V gene, CDR3 protein, CDR3 DNA. A D gene is named only where the DNA matches it firmly. The listing skips clone size in some rows; elsewhere it reads once, few, many or a size class.

15 NA TRBJ1-2 NA TRBV9 CASSVEASTPYGYTF TGTGCCAGCAGCGTAGAGGCCTCGACCCCCTATGGCTACACCTTC
16 TRBD1 TRBJ2-7 NA TRBV11-1 CASSFRNRGINYEQYF TGTGCCAGCAGCTTTAGGAACAGGGGGATCAACTACGAGCAGTACTTC
12 NA TRBJ1-6 NA TRBV4-1 CASSQDRSPLHF TGCGCCAGCAGCCAAGATCGGTCACCCCTCCACTTT
15 NA TRBJ1-2 NA TRBV4-1 CASTLETGALYGYTF TGCGCCAGCACCCTGGAGACAGGTGCTCTCTATGGCTACACCTTC
16 NA TRBJ1-5 NA TRBV7-9 CASSLWSGVDNQPQHF TGTGCCAGCAGCTTATGGTCAGGGGTCGACAATCAGCCCCAGCATTTT
17 TRBD1 TRBJ1-6 NA TRBV7-2 CASSLVSGQGVTSPLHF TGTGCCAGCAGCTTAGTTTCAGGACAGGGGGTAACATCACCCCTCCACTTT
15 NA TRBJ1-6 NA TRBV5-6 CASSVRGQLNSPLHF TGTGCCAGCAGCGTGCGCGGACAGTTGAATTCACCCCTCCACTTT
13 TRBD1 TRBJ1-3 NA TRBV2 CASRGTVGNTIYF TGTGCCAGCAGGGGGACAGTCGGAAACACCATATATTTT
16 NA TRBJ2-7 NA TRBV28 CASSPRGTDVFYEQYF TGTGCCAGCAGTCCACGGGGGACGGATGTATTCTACGAGCAGTACTTC
15 NA TRBJ2-1 NA TRBV7-6 CASSLGQGFYNEQFF TGTGCCAGCAGCTTGGGTCAGGGGTTCTACAATGAGCAGTTCTTC
15 TRBD1 TRBJ1-1 NA TRBV18 CASSPSSGGQTEAFF TGTGCCAGCTCACCATCATCAGGGGGCCAAACTGAAGCTTTCTTT
14 NA TRBJ1-4 once TRBV6-5 CASSLTGTREKLFF TGTGCCAGCAGTCTAACAGGGACACGGGAAAAACTGTTTTTT
16 NA TRBJ2-7 NA TRBV7-9 CASSLAWRDISYEQYF TGTGCCAGCAGCTTAGCTTGGCGGGACATCTCCTACGAGCAGTACTTC
13 NA TRBJ2-1 NA TRBV9 CASSTNYYNEQFF TGTGCCAGCAGCACAAACTACTACAATGAGCAGTTCTTC
16 TRBD2 TRBJ2-3 NA TRBV28 CASSLSSSGKTDTQYF TGTGCCAGCAGTTTATCTTCTAGCGGTAAAACAGATACGCAGTATTTT
15 TRBD2 TRBJ2-1 NA TRBV3-1/TRBV3-2 CASSPRLADGNEQFF TGTGCCAGCAGCCCCCGACTAGCCGATGGGAATGAGCAGTTCTTC
17 NA TRBJ1-1 NA TRBV5-4 CASSRVIPGPRDTEAFF TGTGCCAGCAGCCGTGTTATACCGGGACCCCGGGACACTGAAGCTTTCTTT
19 TRBD2 TRBJ2-1 NA TRBV19 CASSIDLGTSGSTDNEQFF TGTGCCAGTAGTATAGATCTGGGGACTAGCGGGAGTACGGACAATGAGCAGTTCTTC
15 TRBD1 TRBJ2-7 NA TRBV7-8 CASSWPGQGVWEQYF TGTGCCAGCAGCTGGCCGGGACAGGGAGTTTGGGAGCAGTACTTC
14 NA TRBJ2-1 NA TRBV3-1/TRBV3-2 CASSQENRYNEQFF TGTGCCAGCAGCCAAGAAAATAGATACAATGAGCAGTTCTTC
12 TRBD1 TRBJ2-7 NA TRBV19 CASRQGNYEQYF TGTGCCAGTCGACAGGGGAACTACGAGCAGTACTTC
12 NA TRBJ1-1 NA TRBV11-1 CASSFGGTEAFF TGTGCCAGCAGCTTTGGAGGGACTGAAGCTTTCTTT
12 NA TRBJ2-2 once TRBV7-3 CASRVTTGELFF TGTGCCAGCCGAGTAACCACCGGGGAGCTGTTTTTT
15 TRBD1 TRBJ1-5 NA TRBV2 CASSVGTANNQPQHF TGTGCCAGCAGTGTTGGGACAGCGAATAATCAGCCCCAGCATTTT
15 TRBD2 TRBJ2-1 few TRBV29-1 CSVEGLPGSYNEQFF TGCAGCGTCGAGGGACTACCGGGATCCTACAATGAGCAGTTCTTC
15 NA TRBJ2-7 NA TRBV9 CASSASGTESYEQYF TGTGCCAGCAGCGCCTCCGGGACTGAATCCTACGAGCAGTACTTC
16 TRBD1 TRBJ1-5 NA TRBV10-3 CAISEEDRSRNQPQHF TGTGCCATCAGTGAGGAGGACAGGTCTAGAAATCAGCCCCAGCATTTT
16 TRBD2 TRBJ2-3 NA TRBV4-2 CASSQEASGGADTQYF TGTGCCAGCAGCCAAGAAGCGAGCGGGGGGGCAGATACGCAGTATTTT
13 NA TRBJ2-7 NA TRBV19 CASTSGQSDEQYF TGTGCCAGTACCTCAGGACAGAGCGACGAGCAGTACTTC